The sequence of this TCR beta chain was determined in a study of blood T cell repertoires in COVID-19. For the study at large: COVID-19 samples, acute and convalescent, were from the United States, Italy and Spain. PBMCs, B-cell-depleted T cells, or T cells provided the cDNA or gDNA that made up the material.

The Seattle patients joined while their infection was active and were tracked longitudinally afterward. Germline values: CDR1 SEHNR, CDR2 FQNEAQ (reference sequence). There are 15 residues in the CDR3. V lost 1 base and J lost 5; bases outside the gene matches: 6. TCRdb's copy holds only in-frame clones and misses some; the assay was immunoSEQ multiplex PCR. The data contain 250,000 or so clones, 80% to 95% of them seen just once; the ten biggest clones take up about 0.79%. The chain links TRBV7-9 to TRBJ2-7; 9 nucleotides align to TRBD2. Sequenced material: peripheral blood. This TCR was recovered from a man aged 25 to 40 with COVID-19, enrolled during active disease. CDR3 DNA sequence: TGTGCCAGCAGCTTAGAAATTTTAGCGGGGGACGAGCAGTACTTC. It encodes CASSLEILAGDEQYF.